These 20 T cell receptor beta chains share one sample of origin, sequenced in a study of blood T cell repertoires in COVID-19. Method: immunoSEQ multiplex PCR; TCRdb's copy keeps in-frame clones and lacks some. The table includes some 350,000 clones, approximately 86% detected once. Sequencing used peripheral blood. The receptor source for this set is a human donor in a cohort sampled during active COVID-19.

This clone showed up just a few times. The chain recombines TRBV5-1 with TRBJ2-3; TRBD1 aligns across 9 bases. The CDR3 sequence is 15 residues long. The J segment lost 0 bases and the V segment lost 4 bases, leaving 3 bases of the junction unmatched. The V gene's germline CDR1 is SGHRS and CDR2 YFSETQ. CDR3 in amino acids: CASSLGQGSTDTQYF. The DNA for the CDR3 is TGCGCCAGCAGCCTTGGACAGGGGAGCACAGATACGCAGTATTTT.

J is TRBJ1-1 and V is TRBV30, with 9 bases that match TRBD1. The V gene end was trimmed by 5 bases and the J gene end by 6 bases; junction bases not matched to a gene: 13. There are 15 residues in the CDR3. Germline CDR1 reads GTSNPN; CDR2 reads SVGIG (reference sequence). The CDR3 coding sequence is TGTGCCTGGTCGGGACAGGGAGATTACAACGCTGAAGCTTTCTTT. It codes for CAWSGQGDYNAEAFF. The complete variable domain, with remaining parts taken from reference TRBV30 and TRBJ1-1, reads SQTIHQWPATLVQPVGSPLSLECTVEGTSNPNLYWYRQAAGRGLQLLFYSVGIGQISSEVPQNLSASRPQDRQFILSSKKLLLSDSGFYLCAWSGQGDYNAEAFFGQGTRLTVV.

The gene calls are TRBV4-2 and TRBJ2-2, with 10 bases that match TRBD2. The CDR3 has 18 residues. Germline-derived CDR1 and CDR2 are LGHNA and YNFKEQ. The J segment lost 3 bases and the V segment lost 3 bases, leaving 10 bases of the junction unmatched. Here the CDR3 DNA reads TGTGCCAGCAGCCACCCTAAGGGTACTAGCGGGGACACCGGGGAGCTGTTTTTT. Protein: CASSHPKGTSGDTGELFF.

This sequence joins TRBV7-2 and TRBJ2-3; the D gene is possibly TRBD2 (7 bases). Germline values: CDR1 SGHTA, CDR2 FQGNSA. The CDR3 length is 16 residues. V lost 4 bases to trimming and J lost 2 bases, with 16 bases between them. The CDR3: CASSSRRGGDTDTQYF. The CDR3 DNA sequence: TGTGCCAGCAGCTCCCGAAGGGGGGGGGACACAGATACGCAGTATTTT.

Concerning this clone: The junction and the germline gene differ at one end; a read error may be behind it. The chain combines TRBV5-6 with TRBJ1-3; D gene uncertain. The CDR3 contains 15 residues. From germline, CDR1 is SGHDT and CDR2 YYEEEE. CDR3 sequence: CASSLYTSLAILGDF. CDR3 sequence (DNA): TGTGCCAGCAGCTTATACACAAGTTTGGCCATACTGGGAGATTTT.

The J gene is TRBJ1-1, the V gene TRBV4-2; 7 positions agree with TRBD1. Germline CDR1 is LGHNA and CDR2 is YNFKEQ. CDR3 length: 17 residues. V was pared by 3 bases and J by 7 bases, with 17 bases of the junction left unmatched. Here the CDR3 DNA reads TGTGCCAGCAGCCAGGATTCCTCGACAGGGAGTTTAAATGAAGCTTTCTTT. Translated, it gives CASSQDSSTGSLNEAFF.

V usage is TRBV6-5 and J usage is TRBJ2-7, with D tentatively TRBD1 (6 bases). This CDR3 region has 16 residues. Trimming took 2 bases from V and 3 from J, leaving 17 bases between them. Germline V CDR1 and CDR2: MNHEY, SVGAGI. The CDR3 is CASSYTPQGQVYEQYF. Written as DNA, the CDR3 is TGTGCCAGCAGTTACACGCCGCAGGGGCAGGTCTACGAGCAGTACTTC.

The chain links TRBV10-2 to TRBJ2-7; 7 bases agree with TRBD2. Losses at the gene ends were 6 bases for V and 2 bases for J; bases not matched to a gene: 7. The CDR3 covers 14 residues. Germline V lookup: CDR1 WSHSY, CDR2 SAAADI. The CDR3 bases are TGCGCCAGCAGAGCAAGCGGGGACCCCTACGAGCAGTACTTC. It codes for CASRASGDPYEQYF.

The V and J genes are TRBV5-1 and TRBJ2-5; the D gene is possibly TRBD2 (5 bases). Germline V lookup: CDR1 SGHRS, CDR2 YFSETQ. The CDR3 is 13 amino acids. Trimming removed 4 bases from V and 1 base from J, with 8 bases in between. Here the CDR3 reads CASSREPQETQYF. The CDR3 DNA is TGCGCCAGCAGCCGGGAACCCCAAGAGACCCAGTACTTC.

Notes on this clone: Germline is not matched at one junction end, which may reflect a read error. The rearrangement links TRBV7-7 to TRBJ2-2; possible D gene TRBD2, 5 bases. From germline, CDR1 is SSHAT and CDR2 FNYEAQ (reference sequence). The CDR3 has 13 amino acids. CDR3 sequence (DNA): TGTGCTAGCAGCTTAGGAGAGGGCGGGGAGCTGTTTTTT. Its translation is CASSLGEGGELFF.

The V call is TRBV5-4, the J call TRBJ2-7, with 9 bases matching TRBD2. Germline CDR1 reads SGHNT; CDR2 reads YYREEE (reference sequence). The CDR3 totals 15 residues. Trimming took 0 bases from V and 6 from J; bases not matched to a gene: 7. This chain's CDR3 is CASSLEAGGPLEQYF. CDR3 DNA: TGTGCCAGCAGCTTGGAGGCGGGAGGGCCCCTCGAGCAGTACTTC.

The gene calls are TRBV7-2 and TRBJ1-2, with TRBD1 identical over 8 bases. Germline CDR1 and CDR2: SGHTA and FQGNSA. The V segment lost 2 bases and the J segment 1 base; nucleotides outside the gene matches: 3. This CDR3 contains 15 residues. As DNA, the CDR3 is TGTGCCAGCAGCTTACAACAGGGGGATAACTATGGCTACACCTTC. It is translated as CASSLQQGDNYGYTF.

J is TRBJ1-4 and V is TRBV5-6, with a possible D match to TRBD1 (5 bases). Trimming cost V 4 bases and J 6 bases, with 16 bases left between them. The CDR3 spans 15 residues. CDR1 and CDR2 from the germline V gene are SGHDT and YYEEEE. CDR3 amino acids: CASSTRGAGDEKLFF. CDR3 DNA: TGTGCCAGCAGCACCCGGGGAGCGGGGGATGAAAAACTGTTTTTT.

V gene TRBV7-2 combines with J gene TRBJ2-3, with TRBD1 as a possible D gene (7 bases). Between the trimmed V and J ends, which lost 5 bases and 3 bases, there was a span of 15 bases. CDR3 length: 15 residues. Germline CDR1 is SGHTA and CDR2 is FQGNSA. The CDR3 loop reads CASSPRQGGTDTQYF. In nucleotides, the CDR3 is TGTGCCAGCAGCCCGCGCCAGGGGGGAACAGATACGCAGTATTTT.

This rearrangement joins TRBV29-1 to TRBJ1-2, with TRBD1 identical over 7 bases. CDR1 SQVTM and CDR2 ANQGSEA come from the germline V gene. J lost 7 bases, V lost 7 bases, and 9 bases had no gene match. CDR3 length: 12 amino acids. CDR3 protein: CSDREGAGGYTF. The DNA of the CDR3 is TGCAGCGACCGAGAGGGGGCGGGTGGCTACACCTTC.

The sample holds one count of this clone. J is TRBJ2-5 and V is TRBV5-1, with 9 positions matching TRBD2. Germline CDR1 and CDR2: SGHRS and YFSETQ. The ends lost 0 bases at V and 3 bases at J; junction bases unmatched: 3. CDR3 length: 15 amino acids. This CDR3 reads CASSLVSGGEETQYF. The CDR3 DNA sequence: TGCGCCAGCAGCTTGGTTAGCGGGGGAGAAGAGACCCAGTACTTC.

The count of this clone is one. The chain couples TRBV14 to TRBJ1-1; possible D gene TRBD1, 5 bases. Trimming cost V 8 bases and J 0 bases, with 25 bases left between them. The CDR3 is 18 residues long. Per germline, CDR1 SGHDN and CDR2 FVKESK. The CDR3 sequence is CASLTGGGSHFLNTEAFF. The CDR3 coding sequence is TGTGCCAGCCTCACCGGTGGGGGGTCCCACTTCTTGAACACTGAAGCTTTCTTT.

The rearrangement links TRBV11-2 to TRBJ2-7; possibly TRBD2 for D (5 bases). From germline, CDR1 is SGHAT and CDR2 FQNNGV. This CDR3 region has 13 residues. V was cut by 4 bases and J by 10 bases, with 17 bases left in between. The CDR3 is CASSSDVLEAQYF. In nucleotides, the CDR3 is TGTGCCAGCAGCTCCGACGTGTTGGAGGCTCAGTACTTC.

CDR3 coding DNA: TGTGCCAGCAGCTCTAGAGACAGGGACTATGGCTACACCTTC. Translated, it gives CASSSRDRDYGYTF. The rearrangement joins TRBV13 to TRBJ1-2; 7 nucleotides agree with TRBD1. CDR3 length: 14 amino acids. Germline values: CDR1 PRHDT, CDR2 FYEKMQ (reference sequence). J was trimmed by 3 bases and V by 4 bases; bases with no gene match: 5.

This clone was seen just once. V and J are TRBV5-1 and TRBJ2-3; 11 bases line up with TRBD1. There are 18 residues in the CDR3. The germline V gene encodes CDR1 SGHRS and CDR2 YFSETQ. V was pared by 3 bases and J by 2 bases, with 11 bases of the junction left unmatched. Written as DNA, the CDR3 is TGCGCCAGCAGCTGGGAACCGGACAGGGGGCGGGACACAGATACGCAGTATTTT. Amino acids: CASSWEPDRGRDTDTQYF.